Below are 32 T cell receptor beta chains sequenced from a single sample in a study of T-cell reconstitution after alpha-beta-depleted transplantation in children. The TCRbeta library incorporated unique molecular identifiers. TCRdb redid the calling of the PCR reads with MiXCR, one entry per CDR3 protein. The top ten hold 2% to 3% of the sample, which has around 370,000 distinct CDR3 sequences, 10% seen once. The material sequenced was PBMCs from the stem cell graft donor, taken from the stem cell graft. These receptors were collected from a human donor who donated a stem cell graft to a child with acute lymphoblastic leukemia.

The count of this clonotype is one. A much larger clone is a single base away; this may be a read error. The chain links TRBV29-1 to TRBJ2-7, with D maybe TRBD1 (5 bases). Between the trimmed V and J ends, which lost 6 bases and 5 bases, there was a span of 14 bases. The CDR3 is 12 residues long. The germline gives CDR1 SQVTM, CDR2 ANQGSEA. In DNA form, the CDR3 reads TGCAGCGTCCTTACACCGGACAACGAGCAGTACTTC. It yields the protein CSVLTPDNEQYF.

This chain connects TRBV3-1 to TRBJ2-1; unclear D gene. Germline CDR1 reads LGHDT; CDR2 reads YNNKEL (reference sequence). This CDR3 comprises 16 residues. Trimming pared 0 bases from V and 8 bases from J, leaving 17 bases between. CDR3 residues: CASSQDFGHSYDEQFF. DNA of the CDR3: TGTGCCAGCAGCCAAGATTTTGGCCATTCATATGATGAGCAGTTCTTC.

The chain joins TRBV7-6 to TRBJ2-5, with unresolved D. Trimming removed 1 base at V and 5 bases at J, with 17 bases between. In germline, CDR1 is SGHVS, CDR2 FNYEAQ. This CDR3 contains 16 residues. The DNA of the CDR3 is TGTGCCAGCAGCTTAGAGGCGTTTGTGGGCCGGGAGACCCAGTACTTC. Protein product: CASSLEAFVGRETQYF.

The V and J genes are TRBV29-1 and TRBJ2-1; 10 nucleotides agree with TRBD2. Germline lookup yields CDR1 SQVTM and CDR2 ANQGSEA. The CDR3 extends over 11 amino acids. CDR3: CSIAGGNEQFF. CDR3 nucleotides: TGCTCCATAGCGGGAGGCAATGAGCAGTTCTTC.

Ten or more counts support this clonotype. The V and J genes are TRBV6-1 and TRBJ2-7; unclear D gene. Trimming removed 6 bases at V and 0 bases at J, with 12 bases between. CDR3 length: 14 amino acids. Germline V lookup: CDR1 MNHNS, CDR2 SASEGT. The CDR3 reads CASRKTGDSYEQYF. In DNA form, the CDR3 reads TGTGCCAGCAGAAAGACGGGCGACTCCTACGAGCAGTACTTC.

This clonotype has a handful of counts. V and J are TRBV7-9 and TRBJ2-7, with 11 bases matching TRBD1. Trimming at V came to 3 bases and at J to 1 base, leaving 2 bases not matched to a gene. This CDR3 is built from 15 residues. Germline V gene data show CDR1 as SEHNR and CDR2 as FQNEAQ (reference sequence). This chain's CDR3 is CASSFGQGASYEQYF. For the CDR3, the DNA is TGTGCCAGCAGCTTTGGACAGGGGGCATCCTACGAGCAGTACTTC.

The V gene is TRBV7-2, the J gene TRBJ2-2; tentatively, D is TRBD1 (5 bases). Trimming left V 7 bases short and J 9 bases short, with 15 bases between. This CDR3 contains 13 residues. Germline CDR1 reads SGHTA; CDR2 reads FQGNSA. CDR3 DNA: TGTGCCAGCACGGAGCAGGGATTTAGGGAGCTGTTTTTT. It is translated as CASTEQGFRELFF.

The chain links TRBV20-1 to TRBJ2-7; TRBD2 matches at 11 bases. Germline V gene data show CDR1 as DFQATT and CDR2 as SNEGSKA (reference sequence). Trimming removed 5 bases from V and 2 bases from J; junction bases left unmatched: 8. This CDR3 is 15 amino acids long. As DNA, the CDR3 is TGCAGTGCTCCCTCAACTAGCGGGAGAACCTACGAGCAGTACTTC. Residues: CSAPSTSGRTYEQYF.

This clonotype was observed a handful of times. V usage is TRBV29-1 and J usage is TRBJ2-7; D may be TRBD1 (5 bases). From germline, CDR1 is SQVTM and CDR2 ANQGSEA. The CDR3 contains 11 residues. V was cut by 2 bases and J by 4 bases, with 6 bases left in between. In DNA form, the CDR3 reads TGCAGCGTTGAAACAGGATACGAGCAGTACTTC. Translating it yields CSVETGYEQYF.

Many counts were recorded for this clonotype. The CDR3 loop is CASSVAGITEAFF. CDR3 DNA sequence: TGTGCCAGCAGCGTGGCGGGCATTACTGAAGCTTTCTTT. The genes are TRBV27 and TRBJ1-1; D not certain. This CDR3 spans 13 amino acids. Germline CDR1 reads MNHEY; CDR2 reads SMNVEV (reference sequence). Trimming left V 6 bases short and J 5 bases short, with 13 bases between.

J is TRBJ2-7 and V is TRBV2; TRBD1 might be the D (6 bases). The CDR3 runs to 14 residues. Germline lookup yields CDR1 SNHLY and CDR2 FYNNEI. With 3 bases removed from V and 4 bases from J, the gap between germline ends came to 13 bases. The CDR3 region is CASSETGFHYEQYF. Here the CDR3 DNA reads TGTGCCAGCAGTGAGACAGGATTCCATTACGAGCAGTACTTC.

CDR3 in amino acids: CASSLVREGPNNEQFF. CDR3 sequence (DNA): TGTGCCAGCAGCTTGGTCCGGGAGGGCCCCAACAATGAGCAGTTCTTC. The chain links TRBV5-6 to TRBJ2-1; TRBD2 matches at 8 bases. V gave up 0 bases and J gave up 5 bases; unmatched junction bases: 7. From germline, CDR1 is SGHDT and CDR2 YYEEEE. This CDR3 region has 16 residues.

This clonotype has just a few counts. The J gene is TRBJ2-7, the V gene TRBV6-1, with TRBD1 as a possible D gene (6 bases). The CDR3 length is 16 residues. Germline loops: CDR1 MNHNS, CDR2 SASEGT. Trimming pared 5 bases from V and 1 base from J, leaving 18 bases between. This chain's CDR3 is CASSLRTDFKSYEQYF. CDR3 sequence (DNA): TGTGCCAGCAGTCTGAGGACAGACTTTAAGTCCTACGAGCAGTACTTC.

V and J are TRBV6-1 and TRBJ1-5, with D unclear. Germline V gene data show CDR1 as MNHNS and CDR2 as SASEGT. The CDR3 is made up of 14 amino acids. The V gene lost 8 bases and the J gene lost 0 bases, with 11 bases spanning the gap. The CDR3 sequence: CASHGPYSNQPQHF. CDR3 DNA sequence: TGTGCCAGCCATGGACCTTATAGCAATCAGCCCCAGCATTTT.

This clonotype was counted between two and nine times. The chain uses TRBV5-1 and TRBJ2-4; D is ambiguous. Looked up from germline, CDR1 is SGHRS and CDR2 is YFSETQ. Trimming took 1 base from V and 8 from J, leaving 13 bases between them. This CDR3 is built from 14 residues. CDR3 in amino acids: CASSLNVWADIQYF. The CDR3 nucleotides read TGCGCCAGCAGCTTGAATGTCTGGGCGGACATTCAGTACTTC.

A few counts support this clonotype. The rearrangement joins TRBV12-3 or TRBV12-4 to TRBJ1-1; 7 bases fit TRBD1. Unmatched junction bases numbered 6, after V lost 7 bases and J lost 1 base. The CDR3 loop spans 14 amino acids. Written as DNA, the CDR3 is TGTGCCAGCACCCCGGACAGGAGGAACACTGAAGCTTTCTTT. Its protein product is CASTPDRRNTEAFF.

Note on this clonotype: A much bigger clone sits one base away, suggesting this may be a read error. V gene TRBV29-1 combines with J gene TRBJ2-1; TRBD1 aligns across 8 bases. This CDR3 contains 13 residues. CDR1 and CDR2 from the germline V gene are SQVTM and ANQGSEA. CDR3 sequence: CSGNRGSYHEQFF. CDR3 sequence (DNA): TGCAGCGGCAACAGGGGGTCCTACCATGAGCAGTTCTTC.

The chain links TRBV4-3 to TRBJ2-3, with 7 bases that match TRBD2. J lost 4 bases, V lost 2 bases, and 3 bases had no gene match. Germline assignment: CDR1 LGHNA and CDR2 YSLEER. The CDR3 consists of 14 residues. The CDR3 region has the DNA TGCGCCAGCAGCCAACTGGGGGGGTCAGATACGCAGTATTTT. This encodes CASSQLGGSDTQYF.

Ten or more counts support this clonotype. The genes are TRBV18 and TRBJ2-1, with TRBD1 matching 8 bases. This CDR3 is 16 amino acids long. The V gene end was trimmed by 1 base and the J gene end by 7 bases; junction bases not matched to a gene: 9. Germline assignment: CDR1 KGHSH and CDR2 LQKENI. In DNA, the CDR3 is TGTGCCAGCTCACCACGAGGGACAGGATGGATAAATGAGCAGTTCTTC. Protein sequence: CASSPRGTGWINEQFF. Variable domain in full (rest from reference TRBV18 and TRBJ2-1): NAGVMQNPRHLVRRRGQEARLRCSPMKGHSHVYWYRQLPEEGLKFMVYLQKENIIDESGMPKERFSAEFPKEGPSILRIQQVVRGDSAAYFCASSPRGTGWINEQFFGPGTRLTVL.

This clonotype was seen a few times. The V gene is TRBV7-9, the J gene TRBJ2-7, with 8 nucleotides matching TRBD1. This CDR3 is built from 16 residues. The ends lost 4 bases at V and 0 bases at J; junction bases unmatched: 8. In germline, CDR1 is SEHNR, CDR2 FQNEAQ (reference sequence). CDR3: CASSSRQGPHSYEQYF. The CDR3 nucleotides are TGTGCCAGCAGCTCACGACAGGGGCCTCACTCCTACGAGCAGTACTTC.

This clonotype appeared a few times. The chain joins TRBV11-2 to TRBJ2-1, with TRBD2 identical over 9 bases. Per germline, CDR1 SGHAT and CDR2 FQNNGV. This CDR3 region has 20 residues. The trim removed 1 base at V and 1 base at J, leaving 14 bases unmatched. The DNA of the CDR3 is TGTGCCAGCAGCTTAGTGGCCAGGGGGGTGCGGGAGGGTTCCTACAATGAGCAGTTCTTC. Translating it yields CASSLVARGVREGSYNEQFF.

This clonotype was seen only a few times. The chain joins TRBV7-3 to TRBJ2-3; maybe TRBD2 (7 bases). This CDR3 is 14 amino acids long. Trimming cost V 3 bases and J 4 bases, with 11 bases left between them. Per germline, CDR1 SGHTA and CDR2 FQGTGA. The CDR3 coding sequence is TGTGCCAGCAGCTTGGGGGGGCGGTCAGATACGCAGTATTTT. Translation gives CASSLGGRSDTQYF.

The table lists this clonotype with a few counts. The rearrangement uses TRBV14 and TRBJ2-1; the match to TRBD1 covers 10 bases. Unmatched junction bases numbered 5, after V lost 3 bases and J lost 9 bases. This CDR3 has 14 amino acids. CDR1 and CDR2 (germline): SGHDN, FVKESK. DNA for the CDR3: TGTGCCAGCAGCCACTGGACAGGGGGTAGTGAGCAGTTCTTC. Translation: CASSHWTGGSEQFF. Variable domain in full (rest from reference TRBV14 and TRBJ2-1): EAGVTQFPSHSVIEKGQTVTLRCDPISGHDNLYWYRRVMGKEIKFLLHFVKESKQDESGMPNNRFLAERTGGTYSTLKVQPAELEDSGVYFCASSHWTGGSEQFFGPGTRLTVL.

This clonotype was counted between two and nine times. The CDR3 here is CASSLYALGDQFF. In DNA form, the CDR3 reads TGTGCCAGCAGCTTGTACGCTTTAGGGGATCAGTTCTTC. The chain has TRBV5-6 and TRBJ2-1; D may be TRBD1 (5 bases). V gave up 1 base and J gave up 13 bases, with 15 bases separating them. Germline CDR1 is SGHDT and CDR2 is YYEEEE. This CDR3 is 13 amino acids long.

The V call is TRBV7-9, the J call TRBJ2-3, with 9 bases that match TRBD2. Trimming removed 5 bases from V and 2 bases from J; junction bases left unmatched: 11. The CDR3 runs 17 residues. The germline V gene encodes CDR1 SEHNR and CDR2 FQNEAQ (reference sequence). The CDR3 region is CASSIPGREGFTDTQYF. CDR3 sequence (DNA): TGTGCCAGCAGCATCCCTGGGCGGGAGGGCTTCACAGATACGCAGTATTTT. Together with reference TRBV7-9 and TRBJ2-3, the CDR3 gives the full variable domain: DTGVSQNPRHKITKRGQNVTFRCDPISEHNRLYWYRQTLGQGPEFLTYFQNEAQLEKSRLLSDRFSAERPKGSFSTLEIQRTEQGDSAMYLCASSIPGREGFTDTQYFGPGTRLTVL.

This clonotype was observed many times. This sequence joins TRBV7-3 and TRBJ2-1; no definite D call. The CDR3 is made up of 15 amino acids. Germline V gene sequence: CDR1 SGHTA, CDR2 FQGTGA. The ends were cut back, 3 bases at V and 0 bases at J, with 9 bases in the middle. The CDR3 spells CASSFAQSSYNEQFF. As DNA, the CDR3 is TGTGCCAGCAGCTTTGCGCAGAGCTCCTACAATGAGCAGTTCTTC.

This clonotype was detected many times. The chain combines TRBV4-1 with TRBJ2-2, with a possible D match to TRBD1 (5 bases). Trimming took 3 bases from V and 4 from J, leaving 12 bases between them. In germline, CDR1 is MGHRA, CDR2 YSYEKL. The CDR3 sequence is 15 residues long. The CDR3 coding sequence is TGCGCCAGCAGCCATAGGGGTGATGGCACCGGGGAGCTGTTTTTT. This translates into CASSHRGDGTGELFF.

V usage is TRBV7-9 and J usage is TRBJ2-1; TRBD1 matches 9 bases. The CDR3 is 14 amino acids. The germline CDR1 and CDR2 sequences are SEHNR and FQNEAQ (reference sequence). The J segment lost 7 bases and the V segment lost 4 bases, leaving 5 bases of the junction unmatched. CDR3 region: CASSSTGGENEQFF. The CDR3 DNA is TGTGCCAGCAGCTCAACAGGGGGCGAGAATGAGCAGTTCTTC.

This clonotype was recorded many times. J is TRBJ2-1 and V is TRBV29-1; 9 bases match TRBD1. CDR3 size: 13 residues. V lost 3 bases to trimming and J lost 6 bases; unmatched junction nucleotides: 3. From germline, CDR1 is SQVTM and CDR2 ANQGSEA. The CDR3 is CSVDDRGVNEQFF. In DNA, the CDR3 is TGCAGCGTTGACGACAGGGGGGTCAATGAGCAGTTCTTC.

The chain combines TRBV20-1 with TRBJ2-3, with 7 bases matching TRBD2. V trimming: 1 base; J trimming: 1 base; junction bases outside the gene matches: 14. Per the germline V gene, CDR1 is DFQATT and CDR2 is SNEGSKA (reference sequence). There are 18 residues in the CDR3. CDR3 protein: CSARVLNGLRGGTDTQYF. The CDR3 DNA is TGCAGTGCTAGAGTCCTGAATGGGCTCCGGGGGGGCACAGATACGCAGTATTTT.

Ten or more counts support this clonotype. The chain couples TRBV29-1 to TRBJ2-1, with 10 bases identical to TRBD2. Germline V gene data show CDR1 as SQVTM and CDR2 as ANQGSEA. The J segment lost 7 bases and the V segment lost 3 bases, leaving 9 bases of the junction unmatched. This CDR3 spans 15 amino acids. CDR3 amino acids: CSVEGAGGPLNEQFF. CDR3 nucleotides: TGCAGCGTTGAGGGAGCGGGAGGGCCTCTGAATGAGCAGTTCTTC.

This clonotype was seen more than once but under ten times. The chain is built from TRBV5-1 and TRBJ2-7; possible D gene TRBD1, 6 bases. This CDR3 has 15 amino acids. The germline V gene encodes CDR1 SGHRS and CDR2 YFSETQ. Trimming left V 4 bases short and J 4 bases short, with 18 bases between. DNA of the CDR3: TGCGCCAGCAGCGCACCACAGGGCATCGCTTACGAGCAGTACTTC. It encodes CASSAPQGIAYEQYF. Full variable domain (outside the CDR3, taken from reference TRBV5-1 and TRBJ2-7): KAGVTQTPRYLIKTRGQQVTLSCSPISGHRSVSWYQQTPGQGLQFLFEYFSETQRNKGNFPGRFSGRQFSNSRSEMNVSTLELGDSALYLCASSAPQGIAYEQYFGPGTRLTVT.